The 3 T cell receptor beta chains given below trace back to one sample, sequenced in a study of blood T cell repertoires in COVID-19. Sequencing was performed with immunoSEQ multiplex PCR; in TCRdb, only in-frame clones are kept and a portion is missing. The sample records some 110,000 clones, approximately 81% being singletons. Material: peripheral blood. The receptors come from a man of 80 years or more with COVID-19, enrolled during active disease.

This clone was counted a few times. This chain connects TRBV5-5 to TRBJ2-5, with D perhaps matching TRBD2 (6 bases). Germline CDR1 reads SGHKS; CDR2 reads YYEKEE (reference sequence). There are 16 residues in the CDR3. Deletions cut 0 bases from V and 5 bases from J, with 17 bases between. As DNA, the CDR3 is TGTGCCAGCAGCTTGGGGGTAGCGGCGACCTGGGAGACCCAGTACTTC. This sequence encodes CASSLGVAATWETQYF. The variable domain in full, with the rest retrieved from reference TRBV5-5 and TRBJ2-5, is DAGVTQSPTHLIKTRGQQVTLRCSPISGHKSVSWYQQVLGQGPQFIFQYYEKEERGRGNFPDRFSARQFPNYSSELNVNALLLGDSALYLCASSLGVAATWETQYFGPGTRLLVL.

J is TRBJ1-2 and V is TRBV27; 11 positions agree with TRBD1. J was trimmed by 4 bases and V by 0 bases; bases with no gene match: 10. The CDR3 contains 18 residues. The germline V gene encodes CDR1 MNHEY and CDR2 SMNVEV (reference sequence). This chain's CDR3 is CASSLSRTGGTISYGYTF. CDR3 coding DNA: TGTGCCAGCAGTTTATCTCGGACAGGGGGCACTATTAGCTATGGCTACACCTTC.

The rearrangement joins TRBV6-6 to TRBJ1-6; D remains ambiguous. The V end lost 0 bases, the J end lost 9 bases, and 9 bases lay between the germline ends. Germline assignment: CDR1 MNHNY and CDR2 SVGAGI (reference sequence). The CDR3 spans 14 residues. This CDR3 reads CASSYSGEGSPLHF. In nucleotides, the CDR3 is TGTGCCAGCAGTTACTCAGGCGAGGGTTCACCCCTCCACTTT.